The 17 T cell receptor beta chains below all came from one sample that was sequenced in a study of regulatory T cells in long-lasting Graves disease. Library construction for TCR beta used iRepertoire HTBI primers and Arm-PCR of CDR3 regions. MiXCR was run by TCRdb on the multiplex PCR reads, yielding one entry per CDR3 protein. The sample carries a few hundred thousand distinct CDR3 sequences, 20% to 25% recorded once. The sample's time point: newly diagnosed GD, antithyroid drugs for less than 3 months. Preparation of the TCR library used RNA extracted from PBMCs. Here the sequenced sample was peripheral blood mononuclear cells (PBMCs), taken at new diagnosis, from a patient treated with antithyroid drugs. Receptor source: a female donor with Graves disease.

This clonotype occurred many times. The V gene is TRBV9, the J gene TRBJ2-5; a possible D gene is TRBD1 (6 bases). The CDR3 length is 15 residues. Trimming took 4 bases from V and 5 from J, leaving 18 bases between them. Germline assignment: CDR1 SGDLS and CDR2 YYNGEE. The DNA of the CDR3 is TGTGCCAGCAGCATACGGGACACCCGGCCGGAGACCCAGTACTTC. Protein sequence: CASSIRDTRPETQYF.

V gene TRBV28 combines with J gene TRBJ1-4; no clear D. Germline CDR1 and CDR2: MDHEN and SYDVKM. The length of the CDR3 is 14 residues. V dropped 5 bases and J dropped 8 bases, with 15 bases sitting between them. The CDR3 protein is CASSPIGVGEKLFF. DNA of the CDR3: TGTGCCAGCAGTCCTATTGGGGTTGGAGAAAAACTGTTTTTT.

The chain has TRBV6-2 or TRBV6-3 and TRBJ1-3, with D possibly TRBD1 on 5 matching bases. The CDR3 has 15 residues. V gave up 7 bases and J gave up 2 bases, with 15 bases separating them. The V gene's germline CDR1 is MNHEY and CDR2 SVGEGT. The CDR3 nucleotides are TGTGCCAGCACCGACCCGGGGGTTGCTGGAAACACCATATATTTT. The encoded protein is CASTDPGVAGNTIYF.

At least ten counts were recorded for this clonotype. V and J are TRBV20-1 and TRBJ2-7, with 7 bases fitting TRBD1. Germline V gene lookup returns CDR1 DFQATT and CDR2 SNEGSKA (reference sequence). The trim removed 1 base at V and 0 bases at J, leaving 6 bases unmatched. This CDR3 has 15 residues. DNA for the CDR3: TGCAGTGCTAGAGTGCCGGGACAGAGCTCCTACGAGCAGTACTTC. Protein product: CSARVPGQSSYEQYF.

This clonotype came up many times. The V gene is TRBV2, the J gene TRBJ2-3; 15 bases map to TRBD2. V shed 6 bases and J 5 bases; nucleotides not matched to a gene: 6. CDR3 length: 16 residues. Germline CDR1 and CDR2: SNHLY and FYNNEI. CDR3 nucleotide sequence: TGTGCCAGCAGAGCGGGACTAGCGGGAGGAGGAGATACGCAGTATTTT. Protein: CASRAGLAGGGDTQYF. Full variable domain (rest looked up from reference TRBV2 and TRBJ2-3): EPEVTQTPSHQVTQMGQEVILRCVPISNHLYFYWYRQILGQKVEFLVSFYNNEISEKSEIFDDQFSVERPDGSNFTLKIRSTKLEDSAMYFCASRAGLAGGGDTQYFGPGTRLTVL.

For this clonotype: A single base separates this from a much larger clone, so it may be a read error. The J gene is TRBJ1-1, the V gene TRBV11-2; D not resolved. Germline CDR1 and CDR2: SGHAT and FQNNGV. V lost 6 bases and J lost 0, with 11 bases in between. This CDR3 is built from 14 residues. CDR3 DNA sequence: TGTGCCAGCAGTCCAGAAAGTTTGAACACTGAAGCTTTCTTT. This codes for CASSPESLNTEAFF.

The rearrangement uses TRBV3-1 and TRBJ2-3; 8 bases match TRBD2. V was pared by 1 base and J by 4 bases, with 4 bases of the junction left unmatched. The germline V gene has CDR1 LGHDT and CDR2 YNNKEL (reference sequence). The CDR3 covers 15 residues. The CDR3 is CASSQVPAGADTQYF. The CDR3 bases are TGTGCCAGCAGCCAAGTCCCAGCGGGGGCAGATACGCAGTATTTT.

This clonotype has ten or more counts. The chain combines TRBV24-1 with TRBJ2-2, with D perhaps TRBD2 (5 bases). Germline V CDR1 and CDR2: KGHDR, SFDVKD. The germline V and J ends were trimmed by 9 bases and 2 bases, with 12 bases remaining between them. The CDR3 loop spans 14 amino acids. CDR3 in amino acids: CATARGSNTGELFF. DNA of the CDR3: TGTGCCACCGCTCGGGGATCAAACACCGGGGAGCTGTTTTTT.

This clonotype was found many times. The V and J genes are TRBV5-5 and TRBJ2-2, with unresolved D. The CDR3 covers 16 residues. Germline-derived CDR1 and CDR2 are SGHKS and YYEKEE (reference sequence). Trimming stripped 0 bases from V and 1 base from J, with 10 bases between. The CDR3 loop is CASSLEGLENTGELFF. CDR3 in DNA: TGTGCCAGCAGCTTGGAGGGCTTGGAGAACACCGGGGAGCTGTTTTTT.

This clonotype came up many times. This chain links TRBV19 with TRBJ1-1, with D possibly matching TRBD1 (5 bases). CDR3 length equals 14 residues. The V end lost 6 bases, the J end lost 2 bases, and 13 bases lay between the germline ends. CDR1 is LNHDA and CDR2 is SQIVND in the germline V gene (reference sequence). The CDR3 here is CASRSRGLNTEAFF. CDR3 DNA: TGTGCCAGTAGGTCAAGGGGACTCAACACTGAAGCTTTCTTT.

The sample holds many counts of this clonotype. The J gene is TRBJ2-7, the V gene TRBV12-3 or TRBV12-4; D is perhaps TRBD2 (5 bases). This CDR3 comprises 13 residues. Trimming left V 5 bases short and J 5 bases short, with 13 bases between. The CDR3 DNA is TGTGCCAGCAGTCCCCGGGGTGGGGACGAGCAGTACTTC. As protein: CASSPRGGDEQYF.

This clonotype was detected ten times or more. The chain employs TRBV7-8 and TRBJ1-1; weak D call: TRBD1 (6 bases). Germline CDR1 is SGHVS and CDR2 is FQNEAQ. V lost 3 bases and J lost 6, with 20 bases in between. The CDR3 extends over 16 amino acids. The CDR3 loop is CASSFPPQGMRAEAFF. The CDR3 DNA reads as TGTGCCAGCAGCTTTCCACCTCAGGGGATGAGGGCTGAAGCTTTCTTT.

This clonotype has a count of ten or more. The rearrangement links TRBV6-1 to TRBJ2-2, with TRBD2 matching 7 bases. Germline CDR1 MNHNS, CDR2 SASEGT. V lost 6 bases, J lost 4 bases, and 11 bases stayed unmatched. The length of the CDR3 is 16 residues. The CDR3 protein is CASSHGGTMFTGELFF. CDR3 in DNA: TGTGCCAGCAGCCACGGGGGGACTATGTTCACCGGGGAGCTGTTTTTT.

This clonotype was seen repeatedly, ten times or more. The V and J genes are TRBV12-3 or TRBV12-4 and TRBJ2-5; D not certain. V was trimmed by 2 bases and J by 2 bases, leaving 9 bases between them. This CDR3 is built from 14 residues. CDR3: CASSLRRLQETQYF. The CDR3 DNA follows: TGTGCCAGCAGTTTACGGCGGTTACAAGAGACCCAGTACTTC.

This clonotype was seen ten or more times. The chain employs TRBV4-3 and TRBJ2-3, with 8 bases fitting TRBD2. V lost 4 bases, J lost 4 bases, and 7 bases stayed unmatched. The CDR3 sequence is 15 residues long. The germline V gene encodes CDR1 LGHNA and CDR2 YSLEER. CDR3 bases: TGCGCCAGCAGCCGGCGGGCGGGAGGCGCAGATACGCAGTATTTT. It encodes CASSRRAGGADTQYF.

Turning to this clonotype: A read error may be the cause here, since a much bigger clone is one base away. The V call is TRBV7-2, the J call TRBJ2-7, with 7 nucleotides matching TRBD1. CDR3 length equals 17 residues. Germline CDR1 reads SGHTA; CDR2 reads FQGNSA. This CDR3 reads CASSLVPIRGQGDEKYF. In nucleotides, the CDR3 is TGTGCCAGCAGCTTAGTACCCATAAGGGGGCAGGGAGACGAGAAGTACTTC.

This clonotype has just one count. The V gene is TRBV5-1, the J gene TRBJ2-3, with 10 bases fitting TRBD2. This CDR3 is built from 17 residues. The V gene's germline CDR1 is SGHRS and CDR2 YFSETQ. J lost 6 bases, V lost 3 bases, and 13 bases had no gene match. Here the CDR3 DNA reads TGCGCCAGCAGCTGGCTGGAGGCTAGCGGGGGTTCTGATACGCAGTATTTT. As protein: CASSWLEASGGSDTQYF.